The 14 T cell receptor beta chains reported below all come from one sample, sequenced in a study of shared clonotypes between healthy human individuals. Produced via immunoSEQ multiplex PCR; TCRdb's table is partial and in-frame only. The sample lists 2 million to 2.5 million clones; around 95% were seen once. Sample: naive CD4+ T cells sorted from blood. Described subset: CD45RA+ positively selected. These receptor sequences come from a man aged 18 to 29 in good health.

The CDR3 reads CASSYRGTMNTEAFF. The CDR3 bases are TGTGCCAGCAGTTACAGGGGTACTATGAACACTGAAGCTTTCTTT. The gene calls are TRBV27 and TRBJ1-1; 7 bases are a match to TRBD1. This CDR3 comprises 15 residues. With 4 bases clipped from V and 0 bases from J, the junction kept 5 bases outside the gene matches. Germline CDR1 reads MNHEY; CDR2 reads SMNVEV (reference sequence).

This clone appeared a single time. The chain joins TRBV7-2 to TRBJ1-5; 8 nucleotides line up with TRBD1. The CDR3 spans 13 residues. Germline V gene lookup returns CDR1 SGHTA and CDR2 FQGNSA. V was pared by 3 bases and J by 13 bases, with 8 bases of the junction left unmatched. CDR3 loop: CASSLTGQGPQHF. DNA for the CDR3: TGTGCCAGCAGCTTGACCGGACAGGGACCACAGCATTTT.

The chain joins TRBV29-1 to TRBJ2-5; weak D call: TRBD2 (5 bases). The germline V and J ends were trimmed by 3 bases and 3 bases, with 17 bases remaining between them. Looked up from germline, CDR1 is SQVTM and CDR2 is ANQGSEA. This CDR3 has 15 amino acids. The CDR3 DNA follows: TGCAGCGTTGATTTTCCGGGGTGGCGGGAAGAGACCCAGTACTTC. Protein: CSVDFPGWREETQYF. The full variable domain, with the rest looked up from reference TRBV29-1 and TRBJ2-5, is SAVISQKPSRDICQRGTSLTIQCQVDSQVTMMFWYRQQPGQSLTLIATANQGSEATYESGFVIDKFPISRPNLTFSTLTVSNMSPEDSSIYLCSVDFPGWREETQYFGPGTRLLVL.

The J gene is TRBJ1-4, the V gene TRBV30, with D maybe TRBD1 (5 bases). Germline V gives CDR1 GTSNPN, CDR2 SVGIG (reference sequence). Deletions cut 0 bases from V and 5 bases from J, with 16 bases between. CDR3 length: 16 residues. CDR3 sequence: CAWSVRGEATNEKLFF. The CDR3 nucleotides are TGTGCCTGGAGTGTACGGGGCGAGGCTACGAATGAAAAACTGTTTTTT.

Of note for this clone: The sample contains more than one DNA sequence encoding this CDR3. V usage is TRBV30 and J usage is TRBJ1-5; 7 bases agree with TRBD1. This CDR3 has 13 amino acids. V lost 2 bases, J lost 4 bases, and 2 bases stayed unmatched. CDR1 is GTSNPN and CDR2 is SVGIG in the germline V gene (reference sequence). The CDR3 reads CAWSTGANQPQHF. The CDR3 DNA follows: TGTGCCTGGAGTACAGGGGCTAATCAGCCCCAGCATTTT.

The V and J genes are TRBV5-1 and TRBJ2-7; 9 nucleotides line up with TRBD2. Trimming cost V 2 bases and J 6 bases; bases outside gene matches: 9. The CDR3 sequence is 15 residues long. Germline V lookup: CDR1 SGHRS, CDR2 YFSETQ. The DNA of the CDR3 is TGCGCCAGCAGCTTCACTAGCGGGTACTCTAGCGAGCAGTACTTC. Residues: CASSFTSGYSSEQYF.

V is TRBV2 and J is TRBJ1-4; possibly TRBD1 for D (5 bases). Trimming left V 4 bases short and J 5 bases short, with 14 bases between. The germline V gene has CDR1 SNHLY and CDR2 FYNNEI. The CDR3 loop spans 15 amino acids. The CDR3 region is CASSVDTVTNEKLFF. The CDR3 bases are TGTGCCAGCAGTGTGGACACGGTTACCAATGAAAAACTGTTTTTT.

The chain links TRBV9 to TRBJ2-7, with 11 nucleotides matching TRBD2. The CDR3 runs to 15 residues. Germline V CDR1 and CDR2: SGDLS, YYNGEE. After removal of 4 bases from V and 5 bases from J, the junction contained 8 bases not matched to a gene. CDR3 in DNA: TGTGCCAGCAGCCCTGATAGCGGGAGGGGAAACGAGCAGTACTTC. Its translation is CASSPDSGRGNEQYF.

This clone occurred once. This chain links TRBV6-1 with TRBJ2-7; no definite D call. Trimming shortened V by 8 bases and J by 3 bases, and 11 bases separated the two germline ends. The V gene's germline CDR1 is MNHNS and CDR2 SASEGT. This CDR3 spans 12 amino acids. The CDR3 region is CASLRPNYEQYF. The CDR3 DNA reads TGTGCCAGCCTAAGGCCCAACTACGAGCAGTACTTC.

This clone showed up just once. The chain has TRBV6-6 and TRBJ1-3; D might be TRBD1 (5 bases). There are 14 residues in the CDR3. Germline CDR1 MNHNY, CDR2 SVGAGI (reference sequence). Trimming cost V 2 bases and J 8 bases, with 13 bases left between them. The CDR3 reads CASSYPEGRDTIYF. The CDR3 bases are TGTGCCAGCAGTTACCCCGAGGGGCGCGACACCATATATTTT.

The rearrangement uses TRBV6-1 and TRBJ2-7, with a tentative D call TRBD1 (6 bases). This CDR3 region has 13 residues. Trimming took 10 bases from V and 5 from J, leaving 18 bases between them. The germline CDR1 and CDR2 sequences are MNHNS and SASEGT. CDR3 coding DNA: TGTGCCACACCTCGAGATGGGGGCCACGAGCAGTACTTC. Protein: CATPRDGGHEQYF.

This chain uses TRBV28 with TRBJ1-1; no clear D gene. The CDR3 spans 14 residues. CDR1 is MDHEN, CDR2 SYDVKM, per germline. Between the trimmed V and J ends, which lost 2 bases and 4 bases, there was a span of 11 bases. CDR3 in amino acids: CASSLGSVRTEAFF. The DNA of the CDR3 is TGTGCCAGCAGTTTAGGTTCTGTGCGCACTGAAGCTTTCTTT.

The J gene is TRBJ2-3, the V gene TRBV7-2; TRBD2 might be the D (6 bases). Germline V gene data show CDR1 as SGHTA and CDR2 as FQGNSA. Between the trimmed V and J ends, which lost 5 bases and 10 bases, there was a span of 13 bases. The CDR3 has 12 residues. CDR3 sequence reads: CASSPNAGPQYF. The DNA for the CDR3 is TGTGCCAGCAGCCCAAATGCGGGACCGCAGTATTTT.

In regard to this clone: Other DNA sequences of this sample code for an identical CDR3. The genes are TRBV18 and TRBJ1-3; no firm D call. The CDR3 is 15 residues long. V was clipped by 0 bases and J by 0 bases, with 6 bases between them. Per the germline V gene, CDR1 is KGHSH and CDR2 is LQKENI. CDR3 sequence: CASSPPSSSGNTIYF. CDR3 sequence (DNA): TGTGCCAGCTCACCACCGTCCAGCTCTGGAAACACCATATATTTT.